The clone carrying this TCR beta chain was counted ten times or more. Its antigen remains unknown. V lost 0 bases and J lost 7, with 12 bases in between. The CDR3 runs to 15 residues. From germline, CDR1 is LGHDT and CDR2 YNNKEL (reference sequence). TCRdb reprocessed the 5' RACE reads with MiXCR, giving one entry per CDR3 protein. The repertoire consists of around 9,000 distinct CDR3 sequences, with around 5% occurring once and the leading ten covering roughly 12%. These data are taken from a study of spatial heterogeneity in lung cancer. As for the study in general: Each distinct TCR and UMI combination averaged more than ten appearances in raw reads. Points from the study as a whole: One measure, the expanded intratumoral alpha and beta TCR count, tracked tumor mutation counts.

Specified time point: sample taken at primary tumor resection. Samples were obtained from more than 70 donors, all untreated early-stage non-small cell lung cancer patients. The chain carries TRBV3-1 and TRBJ2-2; TRBD1 might be the D (6 bases). Sequencing used lung tumor tissue, obtained at surgery. The sequence derives from a female donor with early-stage non-small cell lung cancer. The CDR3 protein is CASSQDPATGGELFF. CDR3 bases: TGTGCCAGCAGCCAAGATCCGGCGACAGGCGGGGAGCTGTTTTTT.